This T cell receptor (beta chain) was found in a study of cytomegalovirus exposure and HLA in healthy donors. The overall study: There were 90 million to 140 million unique TCR beta sequences, drawn from around 180 million T cells, in an earlier analysis. Study-level points and caveats: Rare sequences made up most TCRs, while some public TCRs were found in many donors.

To note about this clone: Its specificity is unknown. Other DNA sequences of this sample code for an identical CDR3.

PCR was performed using 60 Vbeta and 13 Jbeta primers. The data were produced by immunoSEQ multiplex PCR, yet TCRdb's version contains in-frame clones alone and is incomplete. Here the sample spans about 150,000 clones, approximately 80% being singletons. The CDR3 sequence is 14 residues long. CDR1 and CDR2 (germline): GTSNPN, SVGIG (reference sequence). The V segment lost 2 bases and the J segment 2 bases; nucleotides outside the gene matches: 3. The specimen was PBMCs. This TCR was sampled from a woman in her forties in good health and CMV-seropositive. This chain joins TRBV30 and TRBJ1-5, with 7 bases matching TRBD1. CDR3 sequence (DNA): TGTGCCTGGAGTCGAGACAGGGGCAATCAGCCCCAGCATTTT. This translates into CAWSRDRGNQPQHF.